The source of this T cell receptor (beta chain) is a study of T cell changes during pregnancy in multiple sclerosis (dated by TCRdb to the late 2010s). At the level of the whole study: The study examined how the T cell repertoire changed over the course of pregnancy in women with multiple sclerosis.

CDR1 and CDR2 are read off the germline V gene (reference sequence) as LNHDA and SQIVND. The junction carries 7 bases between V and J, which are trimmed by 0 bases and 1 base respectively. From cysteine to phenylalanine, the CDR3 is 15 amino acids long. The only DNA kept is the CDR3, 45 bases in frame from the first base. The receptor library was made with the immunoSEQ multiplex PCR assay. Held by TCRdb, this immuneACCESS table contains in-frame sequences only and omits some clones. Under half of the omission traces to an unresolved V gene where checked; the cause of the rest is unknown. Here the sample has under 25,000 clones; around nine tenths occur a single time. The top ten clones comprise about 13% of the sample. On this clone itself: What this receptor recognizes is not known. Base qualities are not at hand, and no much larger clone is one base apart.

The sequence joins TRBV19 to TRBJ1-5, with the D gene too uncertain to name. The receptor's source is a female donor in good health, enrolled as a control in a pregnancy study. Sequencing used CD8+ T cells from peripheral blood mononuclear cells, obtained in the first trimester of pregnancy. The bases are TGTGCCAGTAGTATAGAGGGCCGCAGCAATCAGCCCCAGCATTTT. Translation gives CASSIEGRSNQPQHF.